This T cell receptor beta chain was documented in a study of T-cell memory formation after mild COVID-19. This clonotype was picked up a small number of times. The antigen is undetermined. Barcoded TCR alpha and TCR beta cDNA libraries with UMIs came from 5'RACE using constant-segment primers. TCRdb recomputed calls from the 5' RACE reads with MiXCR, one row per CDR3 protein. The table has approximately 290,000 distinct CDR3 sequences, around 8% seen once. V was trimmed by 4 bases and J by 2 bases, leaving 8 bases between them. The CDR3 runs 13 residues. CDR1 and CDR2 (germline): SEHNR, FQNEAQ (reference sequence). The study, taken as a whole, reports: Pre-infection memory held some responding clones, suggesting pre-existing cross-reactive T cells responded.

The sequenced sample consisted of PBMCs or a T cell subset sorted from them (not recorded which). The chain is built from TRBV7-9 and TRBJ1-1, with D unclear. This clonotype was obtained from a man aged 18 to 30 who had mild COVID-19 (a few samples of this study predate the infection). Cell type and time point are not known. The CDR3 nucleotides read TGTGCCAGCAGCTCCCCAGGAAACACTGAAGCTTTCTTT. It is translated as CASSSPGNTEAFF.